The 20 T cell receptor beta chains below come from one sample, sequenced in a study of blood T cell repertoires in COVID-19. Sequencing used immunoSEQ multiplex PCR; TCRdb keeps in-frame clones, though not all of them. Among 400,000 to 500,000 clones, 86% were seen once, and the ten largest hold 1.4%. Material for sequencing was peripheral blood. These receptors were taken from a young woman with active or convalescent COVID-19.

The chain is built from TRBV5-1 and TRBJ2-7; 9 nucleotides agree with TRBD2. The CDR3 runs to 15 residues. Germline CDR1 SGHRS, CDR2 YFSETQ. V gave up 0 bases and J gave up 6 bases; unmatched junction bases: 7. The CDR3 DNA is TGCGCCAGCAGCTTGGTGTGGACTAGCGCTGGCGAGCAGTACTTC. It yields the protein CASSLVWTSAGEQYF. The full variable domain, completed using reference TRBV5-1 and TRBJ2-7, is KAGVTQTPRYLIKTRGQQVTLSCSPISGHRSVSWYQQTPGQGLQFLFEYFSETQRNKGNFPGRFSGRQFSNSRSEMNVSTLELGDSALYLCASSLVWTSAGEQYFGPGTRLTVT.

The V and J genes are TRBV6-1 and TRBJ1-2, with TRBD1 as a possible D gene (6 bases). The CDR3 is 16 residues long. Germline CDR1 is MNHNS and CDR2 is SASEGT. V was trimmed by 8 bases and J by 2 bases, leaving 21 bases between them. The CDR3 region is CASCGWGGGGNYGYTF. DNA for the CDR3: TGTGCCAGCTGTGGCTGGGGGGGCGGGGGGAACTATGGCTACACCTTC.

CDR3 protein: CASSLGSSGNSPLPEQFF. The DNA for the CDR3 is TGTGCCAGCAGCTTAGGTTCCAGCGGGAATTCGCCCCTCCCCGAGCAGTTCTTC. This chain joins TRBV13 and TRBJ2-1, with TRBD2 matching over 7 bases. The CDR3 spans 18 residues. Germline trimming cut 0 bases from V and 10 bases from J; bases unmatched to any gene: 18. Per the germline V gene, CDR1 is PRHDT and CDR2 is FYEKMQ (reference sequence).

This sequence joins TRBV25-1 and TRBJ2-7; a weak D match, TRBD2 (5 bases). CDR3 length equals 12 residues. Germline assignment: CDR1 MGHDK and CDR2 SYGVNS. The ends were cut back, 7 bases at V and 4 bases at J, with 11 bases in the middle. In DNA, the CDR3 is TGTGCCAGCATGGGTCGGGGATACGAGCAGTACTTC. Translated: CASMGRGYEQYF.

V gene TRBV5-1 combines with J gene TRBJ2-3; no reliable D call. There are 16 residues in the CDR3. The germline V gene has CDR1 SGHRS and CDR2 YFSETQ. V dropped 0 bases and J dropped 0 bases, with 11 bases sitting between them. The CDR3 loop is CASSLASGFSTDTQYF. DNA of the CDR3: TGCGCCAGCAGCTTGGCCTCTGGCTTTAGCACAGATACGCAGTATTTT.

The chain uses TRBV5-1 and TRBJ2-2, with a weak D call TRBD1 (5 bases). CDR1 is SGHRS and CDR2 is YFSETQ in the germline V gene. The CDR3 contains 13 residues. Trimming pared 4 bases from V and 6 bases from J, leaving 10 bases between. As DNA, the CDR3 is TGCGCCAGCAGCATACAGGTCGCCGGGGAGCTGTTTTTT. Translated, it gives CASSIQVAGELFF.

This clone appeared a few times. The chain uses TRBV2 and TRBJ1-5; D remains ambiguous. The V gene's germline CDR1 is SNHLY and CDR2 FYNNEI. This CDR3 has 15 amino acids. V was pared by 2 bases and J by 0 bases, with 8 bases between. The CDR3 is CASSEMGVSNQPQHF. CDR3 nucleotides: TGTGCCAGCAGTGAAATGGGAGTTAGCAATCAGCCCCAGCATTTT.

This rearrangement joins TRBV2 to TRBJ1-5; the match to TRBD1 covers 7 bases. CDR1 and CDR2 from the germline V gene are SNHLY and FYNNEI. The V and J ends lost 10 bases and 0 bases, in that order; junction bases with no gene match: 12. This CDR3 is built from 16 residues. The CDR3 DNA reads as TGTGCCACAAGTGGAAACAGGGGCGATAGCAATCAGCCCCAGCATTTT. It specifies CATSGNRGDSNQPQHF.

The chain recombines TRBV6-1 with TRBJ1-2; TRBD1 aligns across 8 bases. Germline CDR1 is MNHNS and CDR2 is SASEGT. The V segment lost 4 bases and the J segment 3 bases; nucleotides outside the gene matches: 10. The CDR3 runs 16 residues. CDR3 DNA: TGTGCCAGCAGTGGCTCCGTTCAGGGGGCTCACTATGGCTACACCTTC. Residues: CASSGSVQGAHYGYTF.

The gene calls are TRBV7-9 and TRBJ1-2; 12 nucleotides line up with TRBD1. The trim removed 2 bases at V and 7 bases at J, leaving 5 bases unmatched. From germline, CDR1 is SEHNR and CDR2 FQNEAQ (reference sequence). The CDR3 covers 15 residues. CDR3 sequence: CASSLLGTGGGGYTF. DNA of the CDR3: TGTGCCAGCAGCTTACTCGGGACAGGGGGCGGTGGCTACACCTTC.

The chain is built from TRBV7-9 and TRBJ1-4, with a possible D match to TRBD1 (5 bases). The V gene lost 3 bases and the J gene lost 4 bases, with 9 bases spanning the gap. Germline V lookup: CDR1 SEHNR, CDR2 FQNEAQ (reference sequence). This CDR3 is built from 14 residues. CDR3 sequence reads: CASSFDSVNEKLFF. The CDR3 bases are TGTGCCAGCAGCTTTGACAGTGTTAATGAAAAACTGTTTTTT.

This clone was observed a handful of times. V usage is TRBV27 and J usage is TRBJ1-2, with 8 positions matching TRBD1. Germline V gives CDR1 MNHEY, CDR2 SMNVEV (reference sequence). The CDR3 has 14 residues. Trimming took 3 bases from V and 2 from J; bases not matched to a gene: 2. The CDR3 reads CASSFQGANYGYTF. DNA of the CDR3: TGTGCCAGCAGTTTTCAGGGGGCCAACTATGGCTACACCTTC.

The chain combines TRBV5-4 with TRBJ2-3, with TRBD1 identical over 9 bases. Germline V gives CDR1 SGHNT, CDR2 YYREEE (reference sequence). The CDR3 is 15 amino acids. J gave up 3 bases and V 4 bases, and 6 bases lay outside the gene matches. This CDR3 is CASSLDRGGTDTQYF. CDR3 nucleotides: TGTGCCAGCAGCCTGGACAGGGGTGGAACAGATACGCAGTATTTT.

The V gene is TRBV6-1, the J gene TRBJ2-7, with a weak D call TRBD2 (6 bases). The V gene lost 2 bases and the J gene lost 3 bases, with 11 bases spanning the gap. The CDR3 contains 14 residues. The V gene's germline CDR1 is MNHNS and CDR2 SASEGT. Here the CDR3 reads CASSELGGNYEQYF. The CDR3 DNA sequence: TGTGCCAGCAGTGAATTGGGGGGAAACTACGAGCAGTACTTC.

V gene TRBV19 combines with J gene TRBJ1-4; D gene unclear. V gave up 3 bases and J gave up 8 bases, with 16 bases separating them. Germline V CDR1 and CDR2: LNHDA, SQIVND (reference sequence). The CDR3 totals 15 residues. The CDR3 region has the DNA TGTGCCAGTAGTATCGCCACCGGGAAGCGGGAAAAACTGTTTTTT. This sequence encodes CASSIATGKREKLFF.

This clone showed up just once. The V gene is TRBV6-5, the J gene TRBJ1-2; 11 nucleotides match TRBD1. Germline trimming cut 8 bases from V and 3 bases from J; bases unmatched to any gene: 5. Per germline, CDR1 MNHEY and CDR2 SVGAGI. This CDR3 is built from 14 residues. CDR3 bases: TGTGCCAGCGTGAGGACAGGGGGCCACTATGGCTACACCTTC. This encodes CASVRTGGHYGYTF.

The rearrangement joins TRBV25-1 to TRBJ2-5; perhaps TRBD1 as D (5 bases). The CDR3 length is 11 residues. Trimming took off 8 bases at V and 5 bases at J, with 9 bases between the two ends. Germline V gives CDR1 MGHDK, CDR2 SYGVNS. The CDR3 nucleotides read TGTGCCAGCGCAGGGCTCGAGACCCAGTACTTC. It yields the protein CASAGLETQYF.

The genes are TRBV6-2 or TRBV6-3 and TRBJ2-7; no clear D. V was clipped by 0 bases and J by 0 bases, with 12 bases between them. CDR1 and CDR2 from the germline V gene are MNHEY and SVGEGT. This CDR3 contains 16 residues. CDR3 loop: CASSYSWRISSYEQYF. Here the CDR3 DNA reads TGTGCCAGCAGTTACTCGTGGAGAATTAGCTCCTACGAGCAGTACTTC.

The rearrangement links TRBV5-5 to TRBJ1-1, with D possibly being TRBD1 (5 bases). Trimming removed 6 bases at V and 0 bases at J, with 9 bases between. The V gene's germline CDR1 is SGHKS and CDR2 YYEKEE (reference sequence). This CDR3 has 13 residues. CDR3 loop: CASNPGMNTEAFF. DNA for the CDR3: TGTGCCAGCAATCCAGGGATGAACACTGAAGCTTTCTTT.

V and J are TRBV28 and TRBJ2-5, with D perhaps TRBD1 (5 bases). V lost 6 bases and J lost 3, with 11 bases in between. In germline, CDR1 is MDHEN, CDR2 SYDVKM. CDR3 length equals 13 residues. The CDR3 DNA sequence: TGTGCCAGCAGATCAGGACAAGAAGAGACCCAGTACTTC. It specifies CASRSGQEETQYF.